This T cell receptor beta chain was profiled in a study of cytomegalovirus exposure and HLA in healthy donors. Study-wide results and caveats: A reported reduction in N-insertions relative to the roughly 710-donor mean was seen in an Asian-associated ancestry cluster in a later analysis. In a later analysis, TCR beta V- and J-gene trimming was associated with a missense DCLRE1C variant. CMV serostatus was the only immune exposure information that was available.

The donors gave bone marrow, and they were healthy. Germline assignment: CDR1 SEHNR and CDR2 FQNEAQ (reference sequence). The length of the CDR3 is 17 residues. Trimming stripped 4 bases from V and 1 base from J, with 16 bases between. The PCR made use of 60 Vbeta and 13 Jbeta primers. Some clones are missing from TCRdb's copy, which holds only in-frame ones; the method was immunoSEQ multiplex PCR. The sample consists of around 170,000 clones, 81% of them appearing once. On this clone: Its cognate antigen is unknown.

Specimen: PBMCs. The clonotype originates from a man aged 50 or older in good health and CMV-seronegative. This chain connects TRBV7-9 to TRBJ1-4; D call uncertain. The CDR3 DNA reads as TGTGCCAGCAGCTCGGGTGGATATTCCCGAACTAATGAAAAACTGTTTTTT. This sequence encodes CASSSGGYSRTNEKLFF. The full variable domain, with the rest looked up from reference TRBV7-9 and TRBJ1-4, is DTGVSQNPRHKITKRGQNVTFRCDPISEHNRLYWYRQTLGQGPEFLTYFQNEAQLEKSRLLSDRFSAERPKGSFSTLEIQRTEQGDSAMYLCASSSGGYSRTNEKLFFGSGTQLSVL.